Each of the 15 T cell receptor beta chains below was sequenced from the same sample in a study of shared clonotypes between healthy human individuals. Repertoires were generated with immunoSEQ multiplex PCR, while TCRdb's copy carries only in-frame clones and drops some. The sample lists about 490,000 clones, 60% to 85% occurring once. The sequenced material came from PBMCs. These receptors all stem from a woman in her thirties or forties in good health. Some clones in this sample may be carry-over from other donors' samples.

V is TRBV2 and J is TRBJ2-7, with D perhaps TRBD1 (6 bases). Germline lookup yields CDR1 SNHLY and CDR2 FYNNEI. V lost 0 bases to trimming and J lost 1 base, with 13 bases between them. This CDR3 has 16 residues. The CDR3: CASSEARRGHSYEQYF. The DNA of the CDR3 is TGTGCCAGCAGTGAAGCGCGCAGGGGACATTCCTACGAGCAGTACTTC.

The chain recombines TRBV27 with TRBJ2-5, with 10 bases lining up with TRBD1. The CDR3 has 15 amino acids. The V and J ends lost 3 bases and 5 bases, in that order; junction bases with no gene match: 6. Germline V lookup: CDR1 MNHEY, CDR2 SMNVEV (reference sequence). The CDR3 DNA follows: TGTGCCAGCAGTTTCGAGACAGGGGGCCTGGAGACCCAGTACTTC. Its translation: CASSFETGGLETQYF.

Notes on this clone: A much larger clonotype is one base distant, so this may be a read error. The V call is TRBV7-9, the J call TRBJ2-7, with 11 bases identical to TRBD2. The CDR3 extends over 13 amino acids. The V segment lost 5 bases and the J segment 3 bases; nucleotides outside the gene matches: 0. Germline CDR1 SEHNR, CDR2 FQNEAQ (reference sequence). The chain's CDR3 is CASSGTSGYEQYF. CDR3 DNA: TGTGCCAGCAGCGGGACTAGCGGCTACGAGCAGTACTTC.

This clone has just a few counts. Other DNA sequences in this sample translate to the same CDR3. The gene calls are TRBV5-5 and TRBJ2-5; D remains unclear. The V end lost 0 bases, the J end lost 2 bases, and 5 bases lay between the germline ends. This CDR3 has 13 residues. Germline loops: CDR1 SGHKS, CDR2 YYEKEE (reference sequence). CDR3 DNA sequence: TGTGCCAGCAGCTTGGGCGGACAAGAGACCCAGTACTTC. This sequence encodes CASSLGGQETQYF.

The chain uses TRBV2 and TRBJ2-5, with a tentative D call TRBD1 (5 bases). Per the germline V gene, CDR1 is SNHLY and CDR2 is FYNNEI. The CDR3 has 13 residues. Trimming cost V 3 bases and J 4 bases, with 9 bases left between them. CDR3 DNA sequence: TGTGCCAGCAGTGAGGTCAGGGCAGAGACCCAGTACTTC. Translated: CASSEVRAETQYF.

The chain combines TRBV7-8 with TRBJ2-1; 10 nucleotides match TRBD2. Germline V gene data show CDR1 as SGHVS and CDR2 as FQNEAQ. V lost 7 bases to trimming and J lost 4 bases; unmatched junction nucleotides: 1. The CDR3 is made up of 13 amino acids. The CDR3 nucleotides are TGTGCCAGCACTAGCGGGAGTTACAATGAGCAGTTCTTC. It translates to CASTSGSYNEQFF.

This clone came up a few times. Other DNA sequences in the sample encode the same CDR3. The CDR3 sequence is CASSLTALAGVYEQYF. The CDR3, as DNA: TGTGCCAGCAGCCTAACAGCTCTAGCGGGAGTATACGAGCAGTACTTC. The chain combines TRBV7-2 with TRBJ2-7; 10 bases are shared with TRBD2. V lost 5 bases, J lost 4 bases, and 11 bases stayed unmatched. The germline CDR1 and CDR2 sequences are SGHTA and FQGNSA. The CDR3 consists of 16 residues.

This chain joins TRBV27 and TRBJ1-5, with D possibly matching TRBD1 (5 bases). There are 13 residues in the CDR3. Germline V gene sequence: CDR1 MNHEY, CDR2 SMNVEV (reference sequence). V lost 6 bases to trimming and J lost 1 base, with 7 bases between them. In DNA form, the CDR3 reads TGTGCCAGCAGCCGGGACAGCAATCAGCCCCAGCATTTT. Amino acid sequence: CASSRDSNQPQHF.

Of note for this clone: This is likely a read error, given that the CDR3 carries no conserved phenylalanine or tryptophan at its end. This chain joins TRBV30 and TRBJ1-4; D is uncertain. The CDR3 loop spans 12 amino acids. Between the trimmed V and J ends, which lost 1 base and 8 bases, there was a span of 8 bases. The germline V gene encodes CDR1 GTSNPN and CDR2 SVGIG (reference sequence). The DNA for the CDR3 is TGTGCCTGGAGTGCCTACCGGGAAAAACTGTTTGTT. Residues: CAWSAYREKLFV.

This chain joins TRBV30 and TRBJ2-2, with D tentatively TRBD2 (6 bases). The germline V and J ends were trimmed by 3 bases and 3 bases, with 14 bases remaining between them. Germline CDR1 GTSNPN, CDR2 SVGIG (reference sequence). The CDR3 loop spans 15 amino acids. The chain's CDR3 is CAWSLPGLYTGELFF. CDR3 nucleotide sequence: TGTGCCTGGAGCCTTCCGGGACTTTACACCGGGGAGCTGTTTTTT.

This clone was found once. V is TRBV27 and J is TRBJ2-5, with no clear D. This CDR3 has 13 residues. CDR1 is MNHEY and CDR2 is SMNVEV in the germline V gene (reference sequence). Trimming took off 4 bases at V and 0 bases at J, with 6 bases between the two ends. Here the CDR3 DNA reads TGTGCCAGCAGTTATGGGTACCAAGAGACCCAGTACTTC. Amino acids: CASSYGYQETQYF.

This clone has ten or more counts. The chain carries TRBV11-2 and TRBJ2-3; maybe TRBD2 (7 bases). The CDR3 covers 15 residues. Germline CDR1 reads SGHAT; CDR2 reads FQNNGV. The ends were cut back, 6 bases at V and 6 bases at J, with 19 bases in the middle. The CDR3 DNA follows: TGTGCCAGCAGTCAAGGGGGGAGGGCCGGGGATACGCAGTATTTT. Protein product: CASSQGGRAGDTQYF.

Only a few counts were recorded for this clone. The V call is TRBV28, the J call TRBJ1-5; D gene uncertain. This CDR3 comprises 13 residues. The V gene lost 6 bases and the J gene lost 7 bases, with 13 bases spanning the gap. CDR1 is MDHEN and CDR2 is SYDVKM in the germline V gene. The CDR3 is CASSPRLGQPQHF. CDR3 coding DNA: TGTGCCAGCAGCCCCAGATTAGGACAGCCCCAGCATTTT.

This clone was seen just once. This rearrangement joins TRBV21-1 to TRBJ1-5; the table's D call TRBD1 went unverified against the DNA. TRBV21-1 is tagged as a pseudogene. The CDR3 is 13 amino acids. Here the CDR3 DNA reads TGTGCCAGCAGCAAAGAACAGTTTCAGCCCCAGCATTTT. It is translated as CASSKEQFQPQHF.

This rearrangement joins TRBV11-1 to TRBJ1-1; D gene ambiguous. CDR3 length equals 14 residues. The germline V and J ends were trimmed by 5 bases and 1 base, with 11 bases remaining between them. Germline lookup yields CDR1 SGHAT and CDR2 FQDESV (reference sequence). Here the CDR3 reads CASSLTDGNTEAFF. In DNA, the CDR3 is TGTGCCAGCAGCCTAACCGACGGGAACACTGAAGCTTTCTTT.